A single sample gave rise to the 2 T cell receptor beta chains below, sequenced in a study of blood T cell repertoires in COVID-19. TCRdb's copy holds only in-frame clones and misses some; the assay was immunoSEQ multiplex PCR. This sample yields a few hundred thousand clones, of which roughly 84% are seen a single time; roughly 1% belongs to the top ten. Sequences were obtained from PBMCs or T cells enriched from blood (not recorded which). The receptors derive from a woman aged 30 to 39 who had recovered from COVID-19.

The chain joins TRBV6-1 to TRBJ2-2, with 10 nucleotides matching TRBD2. This CDR3 has 15 residues. Germline values: CDR1 MNHNS, CDR2 SASEGT. The V segment lost 5 bases and the J segment 5 bases; nucleotides outside the gene matches: 5. The CDR3, as DNA: TGTGCCAGCAGTCCACTAGCGGGGCGGACCGGGGAGCTGTTTTTT. Protein: CASSPLAGRTGELFF.

The genes are TRBV28 and TRBJ2-7, with 7 positions matching TRBD2. After removal of 6 bases from V and 2 bases from J, the junction contained 10 bases not matched to a gene. Germline V gene lookup returns CDR1 MDHEN and CDR2 SYDVKM. The CDR3 loop spans 15 amino acids. The CDR3 sequence: CASRAPWGGAYEQYF. Written as DNA, the CDR3 is TGTGCCAGCAGGGCCCCTTGGGGGGGGGCCTACGAGCAGTACTTC.